These T cell receptor beta chains were read from a single sample in a study of OX40 agonist ivuxolimab in advanced cancers. TCRdb keeps only in-frame clones here, not all; method: immunoSEQ multiplex PCR. This sample has roughly 90,000 clones, with roughly 93% found just once. Sequencing used CD4+ or CD8+ T cells sorted from blood, obtained in a trial of the OX40 agonist ivuxolimab. The source of these receptors is an adult with an advanced solid tumor such as melanoma, head and neck, liver or kidney cancer. CDR3s include the opening cysteine and the closing phenylalanine or tryptophan. Each record gives: clone size, D gene, V gene, CDR3 length, J gene, CDR3 DNA, CDR3 protein. D genes are given only for firm matches. Size values are once, few and many counts, or a class for expanded clones, and some rows have none.

>NA|TRBD2|TRBV2|15|TRBJ2-1
TGTGCCAGCAACGCTAATAGCGGGAGTTTCGATGAGCAGTTCTTC
CASNANSGSFDEQFF
>NA|TRBD1|TRBV7-9|14|TRBJ2-7
TGTGCCAGCACCAGAGACAGGGGGGCCTACGAGCAGTACTTC
CASTRDRGAYEQYF
>NA|NA|TRBV5-1|14|TRBJ2-5
TGCGCCAGCAGCTTGTACGGTGGTCGCGAGACCCAGTACTTC
CASSLYGGRETQYF
>NA|TRBD2|TRBV6-1|15|TRBJ2-5
TGTGCCAGCCCGCCGGGACTAGCGCCCTCGGAGACCCAGTACTTC
CASPPGLAPSETQYF
>NA|NA|TRBV12-2|16|TRBJ2-3
TGTGCAAGTCGCTTGCCTGTGTCGGGGAGCACAGATACGCAGTATTTT
CASRLPVSGSTDTQYF
>NA|TRBD2|TRBV5-1|14|TRBJ2-1
TGCGCCAGCAGCCCTAGCGGGCCCTACAATGAGCAGTTCTTC
CASSPSGPYNEQFF
>once|TRBD1|TRBV15|14|TRBJ1-3
TGTGCCACCAAACAGGGGGCGCAAGGAAACACCATATATTTT
CATKQGAQGNTIYF
>NA|TRBD2|TRBV5-6|18|TRBJ2-2
TGTGCCAGCAGCTCGACAAAGGTAGCGGGAGCGAACACCGGGGAGCTGTTTTTT
CASSSTKVAGANTGELFF
>NA|TRBD1|TRBV5-1|15|TRBJ1-2
TGCGCCAGCAGCTCGGACGGACAGGGTTGGCATGGCTACACCTTC
CASSSDGQGWHGYTF
>NA|NA|TRBV27|15|TRBJ2-1
TGTGCCAGCAGAGCTGGGACGTACCGCTCGAGTGAGCAGTTCTTC
CASRAGTYRSSEQFF
>NA|NA|TRBV18|15|TRBJ2-1
TGTGCCAGCTCACCAGGGCAGGTGACAGGAATTGAGCAGTTCTTC
CASSPGQVTGIEQFF
>NA|NA|TRBV2|13|TRBJ2-7
TGTGCCAGCAGGACGGACAGACCTTACGAGCAGTACTTC
CASRTDRPYEQYF
>NA|NA|TRBV5-1|14|TRBJ2-7
TGCGCCAGCAGCTTGAACAGACCCTCCTACGAGCAGTACTTC
CASSLNRPSYEQYF
>NA|NA|TRBV25-1|16|TRBJ1-3
TGTGCCAGCAGTGAAACAGGGAAAGGCTCTGGAAACACCATATATTTT
CASSETGKGSGNTIYF
>NA|NA|TRBV11-2|11|TRBJ2-3
TGTGCCAGCAGCACATCGGATACGCAGTATTTT
CASSTSDTQYF
>once|TRBD2|TRBV7-9|17|TRBJ2-1
TGTGCCAGCAAAAGCGCTAGCGGAAGGAGCTCCTACAATGAGCAGTTCTTC
CASKSASGRSSYNEQFF
>NA|NA|TRBV23-1|18|TRBJ2-3
TGCGCCAGCAGTTATCTTCGGGGGGCCCGTTTTACCACAGATACGCAGTATTTT
CASSYLRGARFTTDTQYF
>NA|NA|TRBV6-5|15|TRBJ1-3
TGTGCCAGCAGTTACTCCTCAGGGAGGGGAAACACCATATATTTT
CASSYSSGRGNTIYF
>few|TRBD2|TRBV25-1|15|TRBJ2-1
TGTGCCAGCAGAGGGACTAGCGGGGGAATAGATGAGCAGTTCTTC
CASRGTSGGIDEQFF
>NA|NA|TRBV29-1|11|TRBJ1-2
TGCAGCGCCGCCGTCGGCTATGGCTACACCTTC
CSAAVGYGYTF
>NA|NA|TRBV9|14|TRBJ1-5
TGTGCCAGCAGCGGAGAGACAGCGGATCAGCCCCAGCATTTT
CASSGETADQPQHF
>NA|NA|TRBV18|13|TRBJ1-1
TGTGCCAGCTCACCGGACAGTTACACTGAAGCTTTCTTT
CASSPDSYTEAFF
>NA|TRBD1|TRBV5-6|15|TRBJ1-5
TGTGCCAGCAGCTTGGGGACAGGGGACAATCAGCCCCAGCATTTT
CASSLGTGDNQPQHF
>NA|NA|TRBV7-9|15|TRBJ2-6
TGTGCCAGCAGCTTGGCCGGGTCTGGGGCCAACGTCCTGACTTTC
CASSLAGSGANVLTF
>NA|NA|TRBV7-2|14|TRBJ2-7
TGTGCCAGCACCCTACGGGGACTCGCCCACGAGCAGTACTTC
CASTLRGLAHEQYF
>NA|NA|TRBV6-5|13|TRBJ1-1
TGTGCCAGCAGTTTGACGGTGAACACTGAAGCTTTCTTT
CASSLTVNTEAFF
>NA|NA|TRBV11-2|17|TRBJ2-3
TGTGCCAGCAGTTTATGGTCCACGGGGCTTCGCACAGATACGCAGTATTTT
CASSLWSTGLRTDTQYF
>few|NA|TRBV30|13|TRBJ2-5
TGTGCCTGGGCCCGGGACCACCAAGAGACCCAGTACTTC
CAWARDHQETQYF
>NA|NA|TRBV7-2|14|TRBJ2-2
TGTGCCAGCAGCTTAGAGCTCCTAGGAGGGGAGCTGTTTTTT
CASSLELLGGELFF
>NA|TRBD1|TRBV5-4|15|TRBJ1-2
TGTGCCAGCAGCCTACCGACAGGGGGTAACTATGGCTACACCTTC
CASSLPTGGNYGYTF
>NA|TRBD2|TRBV4-1|18|TRBJ2-1
TGCGCCAGCAGCCAAGACCCCCAGGCCGGGACTAGACGCAATGAGCAGTTCTTC
CASSQDPQAGTRRNEQFF
>NA|TRBD2|TRBV5-1|14|TRBJ2-5
TGCGCCAGCAGCTTTACTCCGGGAGGAGAGACCCAGTACTTC
CASSFTPGGETQYF
>NA|NA|TRBV7-7|13|TRBJ2-1
TGTGCCAGCAGCTTAGCGAGGTACAATGAGCAGTTCTTC
CASSLARYNEQFF
>NA|TRBD2|TRBV5-4|14|TRBJ2-7
TGTGCCAGCAGCTCTAGGGACTCGGGGGGGGAGCAGTACTTC
CASSSRDSGGEQYF
>NA|TRBD2|TRBV19|14|TRBJ2-1
TGTGCCAGTAGTAGTACTAGCGGGCCCAATGAGCAGTTCTTC
CASSSTSGPNEQFF
>NA|NA|TRBV2|16|TRBJ2-7
TGTGCCAGCACCGGGTGGCGAGCGGGCACATCCTACGAGCAGTACTTC
CASTGWRAGTSYEQYF
>few|TRBD1|TRBV15|14|TRBJ2-7
TGTGCCACCAGCAGAGACAGGGGGCTTTACGAGCAGTACTTC
CATSRDRGLYEQYF
>NA|TRBD2|TRBV9|15|TRBJ2-5
TGTGCCAGCAGCGTAGGATTAGCGGGAAGAGAGACCCAGTACTTC
CASSVGLAGRETQYF
>NA|NA|TRBV6-6|13|TRBJ2-7
TGTGCCAGCAGCTTAGCGGAAACCTACGAGCAGTACTTC
CASSLAETYEQYF
>NA|NA|TRBV27|15|TRBJ1-4
TGTGCCAGCAGTCCCGCGGGAAGCCGTAATGAAAAACTGTTTTTT
CASSPAGSRNEKLFF
>NA|TRBD2|TRBV27|15|TRBJ2-7
TGTGCCAGCAGTTTTTTAGCGGGAGGGCCCTACGAGCAGTACTTC
CASSFLAGGPYEQYF
>NA|NA|TRBV7-2|18|TRBJ2-5
TGTGCCAGCAGCTTAGCGAGAGGAGGGGGGCCGATCGCAGAGACCCAGTACTTC
CASSLARGGGPIAETQYF
>NA|TRBD2|TRBV30|14|TRBJ2-7
TGTGCCTGGAGGAAGGTAGCGGGAGGGGATGAGCAGTACTTC
CAWRKVAGGDEQYF
>NA|NA|TRBV5-1|13|TRBJ2-7
TGCGCCAGCAGCTTGGACCGAGCCTACGAGCAGTACTTC
CASSLDRAYEQYF
>NA|NA|TRBV14|15|TRBJ1-1
TGTGCCAGCAGCCAAGAAGGGATAGGGAGTACTGAAGCTTTCTTT
CASSQEGIGSTEAFF
>NA|TRBD1|TRBV4-1|18|TRBJ2-4
TGCGCCAGCAGCCAAGGGCGACAGGGGATAAAGCGGGCAAACATTCAGTACTTC
CASSQGRQGIKRANIQYF
>few|NA|TRBV30|13|TRBJ1-1
TGTGCCTGGAGTGTTTCTAGGAACACTGAAGCTTTCTTT
CAWSVSRNTEAFF
>NA|NA|TRBV6-4|18|TRBJ2-3
TGTGCCAGCAGTGACCCTATTAACCGGGACAATGGCGCAGATACGCAGTATTTT
CASSDPINRDNGADTQYF
>NA|TRBD2|TRBV15|20|TRBJ2-1
TGTGCCACCAGCACCCCGCCGGGATTCACCGGGACTAGCGGGCACGGTGAGCAGTTCTTC
CATSTPPGFTGTSGHGEQFF
>NA|TRBD2|TRBV27|19|TRBJ2-1
TGTGCCAGCAGTTCCCGCGGGGCTTGGGCTAGCGGGAGTTACAATGAGCAGTTCTTC
CASSSRGAWASGSYNEQFF
>NA|NA|TRBV5-1|15|TRBJ2-2
TGCGCCAGCAGCTTAGGGCAGGGTGATAGCGGGGAGCTGTTTTTT
CASSLGQGDSGELFF
>once|NA|TRBV6-5|13|TRBJ2-1
TGTGCCAGCAGTTACCGCCGAAGACTCGAGCAGTTCTTC
CASSYRRRLEQFF
>NA|NA|TRBV5-1|11|TRBJ1-1
TGCGCCAGCTCGGGGGACACTGAAGCTTTCTTT
CASSGDTEAFF
>NA|NA|TRBV29-1|14|TRBJ2-7
TGCAGCGTTGAAGATGCCCGCAGGCCCTACGAGCAGTACTTC
CSVEDARRPYEQYF
>NA|NA|TRBV7-2|15|TRBJ2-5
TGTGCCAGCAGCCGAGGGGCGGGAAGGCGAGAGACCCAGTACTTC
CASSRGAGRRETQYF
>NA|NA|TRBV28|15|TRBJ2-3
TGTGCCAGCAGTTTGTTAGCGGAGGGCACAGATACGCAGTATTTT
CASSLLAEGTDTQYF
>few|NA|TRBV5-1|15|TRBJ2-3
TGCGCCAGCAGTTCCGGAAGGGGTGGCGCAGATACGCAGTATTTT
CASSSGRGGADTQYF